Listed here are 2 T cell receptor beta chains from one sample, sequenced in a study of T cell clonotyping in hematopoietic cell transplantation. Sequencing used immunoSEQ multiplex PCR; TCRdb keeps in-frame clones, though not all of them. Here the sample spans 20,000 to 25,000 clones, roughly nine tenths being singletons. The time point was: recipient sample about 28 days before transplant, after cytoreduction. The sequences come from peripheral blood mononuclear cells, collected before stem cell transplant. These TCRs come from a man aged 18 to 35 with biphenotypic leukemia. Some clones in this sample may be carry-over from other donors' samples.

The CDR3 DNA sequence: TGTGCCAGTAGTGGCCAGGGCTATGGCTACACCTTC. Translating gives CASSGQGYGYTF. The J gene is TRBJ1-2, the V gene TRBV19, with D tentatively TRBD1 (5 bases). Germline values: CDR1 LNHDA, CDR2 SQIVND (reference sequence). The germline V and J ends were trimmed by 5 bases and 4 bases, with 8 bases remaining between them. The length of the CDR3 is 12 residues.

The chain recombines TRBV2 with TRBJ1-1; weak D call: TRBD1 (6 bases). V was shortened by 4 bases and J by 4 bases, with 19 bases between the two germline ends. This CDR3 has 16 amino acids. Germline CDR1 reads SNHLY; CDR2 reads FYNNEI. CDR3 in DNA: TGTGCCAGCAGTGCCGGGCAGGGGTACGTGGGCACTGAAGCTTTCTTT. This encodes CASSAGQGYVGTEAFF.